Listed here are 25 T cell receptor beta chains from one sample, sequenced in a study of T cell repertoires in cytomegalovirus infection. These receptors lack a known antigen. In TCRdb, the reads were re-called with MiXCR into one record per CDR3 protein. The profile shows about 55,000 distinct CDR3 sequences, roughly 20% of them singletons. The sequences come from CD8+ T cells from cultured PBMCs, collected from culture after CMV antigen stimulation. The receptors stem from a human donor in good health (CMV status not recorded). Some clones in this sample may be carry-over from other donors' samples.

This chain links TRBV6-6 with TRBJ1-4; 11 nucleotides line up with TRBD1. V lost 4 bases, J lost 13 bases, and 2 bases stayed unmatched. Per the germline V gene, CDR1 is MNHNY and CDR2 is SVGAGI (reference sequence). CDR3 length: 12 amino acids. CDR3 nucleotides: TGTGCCAGCAGTTCCGGGACAGGGGGACTGTTTTTT. This codes for CASSSGTGGLFF.

The rearrangement links TRBV27 to TRBJ2-5, with D perhaps TRBD1 (5 bases). CDR1 MNHEY and CDR2 SMNVEV come from the germline V gene (reference sequence). This CDR3 spans 12 amino acids. Trimming took 8 bases from V and 4 from J, leaving 11 bases between them. The DNA of the CDR3 is TGTGCCAGCGGGGAAAGGGGAGAGACCCAGTACTTC. The encoded protein is CASGERGETQYF.

This clonotype turned up a few times. This chain uses TRBV20-1 with TRBJ2-2; 8 bases match TRBD2. Germline assignment: CDR1 DFQATT and CDR2 SNEGSKA (reference sequence). The CDR3 runs 15 residues. V lost 0 bases, J lost 5 bases, and 5 bases stayed unmatched. This chain's CDR3 is CSARDVSGETGELFF. CDR3 bases: TGCAGTGCTAGAGATGTTAGCGGGGAAACCGGGGAGCTGTTTTTT.

The chain joins TRBV7-2 to TRBJ2-1, with 7 bases identical to TRBD1. The CDR3 runs to 15 residues. Germline CDR1 reads SGHTA; CDR2 reads FQGNSA. V shed 4 bases and J 8 bases; nucleotides not matched to a gene: 11. CDR3 DNA sequence: TGTGCCAGCAGCTCCACGTCGACAGGGCTGGATGAGCAGTTCTTC. Its protein is CASSSTSTGLDEQFF.

The chain has TRBV5-5 and TRBJ2-2, with D perhaps TRBD1 or TRBD2 (5 bases each). V lost 4 bases and J 4 bases, leaving 23 bases between the germline ends. Germline V gene lookup returns CDR1 SGHKS and CDR2 YYEKEE (reference sequence). CDR3 length equals 18 residues. The CDR3 nucleotides read TGTGCCAGCAGCGGTAGAAGTCCAGGGACGTCGGGCACCGGGGAGCTGTTTTTT. It specifies CASSGRSPGTSGTGELFF.

Written as DNA, the CDR3 is TGTGCCAGTACCACACCGGGACAGAGGAACACTGAAGCTTTCTTT. Encoded protein: CASTTPGQRNTEAFF. The chain carries TRBV19 and TRBJ1-1, with 7 bases fitting TRBD1. Trimming took 7 bases from V and 1 from J; bases not matched to a gene: 9. There are 15 residues in the CDR3. The germline V gene has CDR1 LNHDA and CDR2 SQIVND (reference sequence).

This clonotype was seen only a few times. This chain connects TRBV7-8 to TRBJ2-1, with 8 nucleotides matching TRBD2. The V gene end was trimmed by 5 bases and the J gene end by 5 bases; junction bases not matched to a gene: 8. The CDR3 sequence is 15 residues long. Germline V gene sequence: CDR1 SGHVS, CDR2 FQNEAQ. The CDR3 sequence: CASSPYSGTNNEQFF. For the CDR3, the DNA is TGTGCCAGCAGCCCGTATAGCGGGACGAACAATGAGCAGTTCTTC.

This clonotype has just one count. DNA of the CDR3: TGTGCCAGCAGCGGGGGAAAGTACACCGGGGAGCTGTTTTTT. It yields the protein CASSGGKYTGELFF. The rearrangement links TRBV7-6 to TRBJ2-2, with D perhaps TRBD1 or TRBD2 (5 bases each). Trimming took off 5 bases at V and 3 bases at J, with 10 bases between the two ends. The CDR3 has 14 residues. Per the germline V gene, CDR1 is SGHVS and CDR2 is FNYEAQ.

This clonotype was detected only a few times. The genes are TRBV6-2 or TRBV6-3 and TRBJ2-3; 7 bases match TRBD2. The CDR3 runs 14 residues. Germline CDR1 and CDR2: MNHEY and SVGEGT. Trimming took 7 bases from V and 0 from J; bases not matched to a gene: 4. CDR3 bases: TGTGCCAGCAAGGCGGGGGTCAGCACAGATACGCAGTATTTT. This sequence encodes CASKAGVSTDTQYF.

Only a few counts were recorded for this clonotype. V is TRBV12-5 and J is TRBJ2-3; TRBD2 is a possible D gene (5 bases). The germline CDR1 and CDR2 sequences are LGHNT and FRNRAP. This CDR3 comprises 15 residues. With 6 bases removed from V and 1 base from J, the gap between germline ends came to 14 bases. CDR3 bases: TGTGCTAGTGGCCCGGGGTCCCGCGGCACAGATACGCAGTATTTT. It is translated as CASGPGSRGTDTQYF.

The gene calls are TRBV6-6 and TRBJ2-1; 8 bases fit TRBD1. The CDR3 covers 15 residues. V was clipped by 2 bases and J by 5 bases; unmatched bases: 5. Germline V gene lookup returns CDR1 MNHNY and CDR2 SVGAGI (reference sequence). CDR3: CASSYSTGQDNEQFF. In nucleotides, the CDR3 is TGTGCCAGCAGTTACAGTACGGGACAGGACAATGAGCAGTTCTTC.

V and J are TRBV12-3 or TRBV12-4 and TRBJ2-1; unclear D gene. This CDR3 is 11 amino acids long. V was trimmed by 5 bases and J by 7 bases, leaving 6 bases between them. CDR3 in DNA: TGTGCCAGCAGTGGTTGGAATGAGCAGTTCTTC. Translating gives CASSGWNEQFF.

This clonotype has just a few counts. The chain combines TRBV7-9 with TRBJ1-2; D is unclear. In germline, CDR1 is SEHNR, CDR2 FQNEAQ (reference sequence). CDR3 length: 13 amino acids. Trimming pared 1 base from V and 5 bases from J, leaving 8 bases between. The DNA of the CDR3 is TGTGCCAGCAGCTTAGGCCATGAATATGGCTACACCTTC. Protein: CASSLGHEYGYTF.

The rearrangement links TRBV5-5 to TRBJ2-1, with a weak D call TRBD1 (7 bases). V was cut by 5 bases and J by 0 bases, with 15 bases left in between. Germline CDR1 SGHKS, CDR2 YYEKEE (reference sequence). This CDR3 has 16 residues. The CDR3 sequence: CASRQTGRSSYNEQFF. CDR3 coding DNA: TGTGCCAGCAGACAGACAGGGAGGAGCTCCTACAATGAGCAGTTCTTC.

The chain carries TRBV9 and TRBJ2-1; D is perhaps TRBD2 (5 bases). Germline-derived CDR1 and CDR2 are SGDLS and YYNGEE. This CDR3 has 14 amino acids. Trimming took 0 bases from V and 5 from J, leaving 9 bases between them. CDR3 nucleotide sequence: TGTGCCAGCAGCGTAGGTAGGACTGACAATGAGCAGTTCTTC. Translating it yields CASSVGRTDNEQFF.

This clonotype was detected only a few times. The J gene is TRBJ2-3, the V gene TRBV7-2; TRBD2 matches at 8 bases. The CDR3 loop spans 13 amino acids. The germline V gene encodes CDR1 SGHTA and CDR2 FQGNSA. J was trimmed by 4 bases and V by 6 bases; bases with no gene match: 3. In DNA, the CDR3 is TGTGCCAGCAGTCGGGGACTAGCAGATACGCAGTATTTT. Translated, it gives CASSRGLADTQYF.

This clonotype showed up just a few times. The chain carries TRBV7-6 and TRBJ2-1; no clear D gene. The CDR3 covers 12 residues. V was trimmed by 1 base and J by 9 bases, leaving 7 bases between them. Germline CDR1 is SGHVS and CDR2 is FNYEAQ. CDR3 loop: CASSLVNIEQFF. Here the CDR3 DNA reads TGTGCCAGCAGCTTAGTGAACATTGAGCAGTTCTTC. The variable domain in full, completed from reference TRBV7-6 and TRBJ2-1, reads GAGVSQSPRYKVTKRGQDVALRCDPISGHVSLYWYRQALGQGPEFLTYFNYEAQQDKSGLPNDRFSAERPEGSISTLTIQRTEQRDSAMYRCASSLVNIEQFFGPGTRLTVL.

The CDR3 DNA reads as TGCGCCAGCACCTCCGGGACAGGAGTCTACGAGCAGTACTTC. This sequence encodes CASTSGTGVYEQYF. This chain connects TRBV5-1 to TRBJ2-7; 8 bases agree with TRBD1. V was pared by 6 bases and J by 3 bases, with 8 bases of the junction left unmatched. CDR1 is SGHRS and CDR2 is YFSETQ in the germline V gene. The CDR3 length is 14 residues.

The J gene is TRBJ2-7, the V gene TRBV7-9, with D possibly matching TRBD1 (6 bases). This CDR3 region has 13 residues. The germline V gene has CDR1 SEHNR and CDR2 FQNEAQ (reference sequence). Trimming removed 5 bases from V and 2 bases from J, with 10 bases in between. CDR3 coding DNA: TGTGCCAGCAGCCCCGACAGGCCCTACGAGCAGTACTTC. This gives the protein CASSPDRPYEQYF.

This clonotype has just a few counts. The chain links TRBV6-2 or TRBV6-3 to TRBJ2-5; TRBD2 matches 10 bases. CDR3 length: 17 residues. Germline loops: CDR1 MNHEY, CDR2 SVGEGT. Losses at the gene ends were 0 bases for V and 1 base for J; bases not matched to a gene: 5. CDR3 in amino acids: CASSYSGLAGGQETQYF. The DNA of the CDR3 is TGTGCCAGCAGTTACTCAGGATTAGCGGGGGGCCAAGAGACCCAGTACTTC.

This clonotype appeared a few times. The V gene is TRBV7-8, the J gene TRBJ1-5; a weak D match, TRBD1 (5 bases). This CDR3 is 16 amino acids long. CDR1 and CDR2 (germline): SGHVS, FQNEAQ. The V gene lost 1 base and the J gene lost 4 bases, with 14 bases spanning the gap. This CDR3 is CASSLVGSGGNQPQHF. In DNA form, the CDR3 reads TGTGCCAGCAGCTTAGTGGGAAGCGGGGGGAATCAGCCCCAGCATTTT.

The rearrangement joins TRBV7-3 to TRBJ1-1, with 9 bases matching TRBD1. The ends lost 3 bases at V and 4 bases at J; junction bases unmatched: 3. CDR3 size: 14 residues. Germline values: CDR1 SGHTA, CDR2 FQGTGA. CDR3 nucleotides: TGTGCCAGCAGCTTTACAGGGGGCCCCACTGAAGCTTTCTTT. Translating it yields CASSFTGGPTEAFF. Full variable domain (missing parts from reference TRBV7-3 and TRBJ1-1): GAGVSQTPSNKVTEKGKYVELRCDPISGHTALYWYRQSLGQGPEFLIYFQGTGAADDSGLPNDRFFAVRPEGSVSTLKIQRTERGDSAVYLCASSFTGGPTEAFFGQGTRLTVV.

Only a few counts were recorded for this clonotype. The chain employs TRBV7-2 and TRBJ1-2, with D maybe TRBD1 (5 bases). The ends were cut back, 0 bases at V and 5 bases at J, with 13 bases in the middle. This CDR3 contains 15 residues. Germline CDR1 is SGHTA and CDR2 is FQGNSA. The CDR3, as DNA: TGTGCCAGCAGCTTAGCAGGGACGGACTCTTATGGCTACACCTTC. This codes for CASSLAGTDSYGYTF.

V gene TRBV6-1 combines with J gene TRBJ2-7; weak D call: TRBD2 (5 bases). V dropped 2 bases and J dropped 7 bases, with 18 bases sitting between them. This CDR3 comprises 15 residues. Germline V lookup: CDR1 MNHNS, CDR2 SASEGT. The CDR3 coding sequence is TGTGCCAGCAGTGAAATCGTCAGAGGAGGACGGGAGCAGTACTTC. Its protein product is CASSEIVRGGREQYF.

The chain recombines TRBV6-2 or TRBV6-3 with TRBJ2-3; TRBD2 agrees at 14 bases. The CDR3 covers 17 residues. V gave up 0 bases and J gave up 5 bases; unmatched junction bases: 4. Germline-derived CDR1 and CDR2 are MNHEY and SVGEGT. CDR3 region: CASSYSTSGGAGDTQYF. Written as DNA, the CDR3 is TGTGCCAGCAGTTACTCGACTAGCGGGGGGGCCGGAGATACGCAGTATTTT.